This T cell receptor (beta chain) was identified in a study of monozygotic twins with inflammatory bowel disease (dated by TCRdb to about 2019). Background for the entire study: In total, 30 or so monozygotic twin pairs made up the full study: 19 Danish pairs, all IBD-discordant, plus nine German pairs, of which four were IBD-concordant and five were IBD-discordant. Disease-associated traits were sought mainly through comparisons between IBD patients and their genetically identical healthy co-twins within discordant pairs. Each individual had, on average, about 151 000 unique TCRalpha sequences and 181 000 unique TCRbeta sequences available for analysis.

A roughly 2.6 ml peripheral blood sample was drawn into PAXgene tubes per donor and stored at -80°C. Total RNA was isolated from whole blood with the PAXgene blood miRNA kit on an automated QIAcube, without T cell sorting. Peripheral blood from monozygotic twin pairs, either concordant or discordant for inflammatory bowel disease, underwent deep TCRalpha and TCRbeta repertoire profiling that used unique molecular barcoding. Smoking habits were recorded for all twin pairs, with individuals classified as current, former or never smokers. Beyond this particular receptor, the publication reports: TCRbeta repertoire diversity, by inverse Simpson index, was decreased in IBD patients compared with their healthy co-twins. Repertoire similarity did not differ between concordant and discordant twins, possibly due to limited statistical power. IBD patients shared fewer clonotypes with other individuals than healthy twins did, most markedly in patients showing signs of disease activity. The analysis was unable to tell different T cell subtypes apart. The results gave no support for a single strong signal or clonotype linked to IBD. Differing immunosuppressive treatments among patients may have added background noise and inter-individual variability to the repertoires.

The cysteine opens and the phenylalanine closes a CDR3 of 12 amino acids. No DNA is given. The germline V gene provides CDR1 SGHAT and CDR2 FQNNGV. The library was produced with 5' RACE. Preparation of each TCR library used about 4,000 ng of total RNA. For each sample, cDNA was synthesized in eight separate reactions using SMARTScribe reverse transcriptase. Unique molecular identifiers containing a 6-nucleotide sample barcode were introduced through template switching during cDNA synthesis. TCRalpha and TCRbeta cDNA was amplified by two nested PCRs of around 16 and 10 cycles, with bead purification after each PCR. Before amplification, the cDNA was treated with uracil DNA-glycosylase and purified using the QIAquick PCR purification kit. In the second PCR, Illumina TruSeq-compatible adapters and sample-specific barcodes were added. Library quality and concentration were checked on TapeStation and Qubit, and libraries were pooled at roughly 5 ng each. Sequencing of pooled libraries was carried out on an Illumina HiSeq2500 single-index Rapid Run using 2 x 100 bp reads and custom sequencing primers. The original methods were these. PCR and sequencing errors were corrected by UMI-based consensus assembly using MiGEC version 1.2.6. MiXCR version 2.1.1 was used for V(D)J alignment, clonotype assembly and CDR3 extraction. To normalise gene usage, clonotype sharing and MAIT/NKT TCR abundance, the analysis used the top 1000, 10 000 and 20 000 clonotypes per sample. Diversity was computed as the inverse Simpson index with the vegan R package after downsampling to 27 000 UMIs. Statistical testing used paired Mann-Whitney U tests on the discordant twin pairs and applied Benjamini-Hochberg correction for multiple testing. The reads were reprocessed in TCRdb, with one entry per CDR3 protein sequence and no accompanying DNA. The V and J calls and clone size come from TCRdb's table, not from the authors' own analysis. The table for this sample lists some 210,000 distinct CDR3 sequences. The ten top clones hold roughly 1.5% of the sample.

Worth noting for this clonotype: Its antigen is currently not known.

Recombination connected TRBV11-2 to TRBJ1-2. The sample was blood. The receptor was isolated from a human donor with ulcerative colitis or Crohn's disease, or a healthy co-twin of an affected twin (not recorded which). The CDR3 in this case is CASSLAAYGYTF.